The 21 T cell receptor beta chains below come from one sample, sequenced in a study of CD8 T cells in ankylosing spondylitis (dated by TCRdb to 2017 to 2019). Libraries were built with 5' RACE. Sequenced on an Illumina HiSeq 2500. Using fastp trimming at Q25 and MiXCR clonotype assembly, TCRdb reanalyzed the public sequencing data and kept in-frame beta chains. Each entry merges the rows of one CDR3 protein and shows their most common DNA and genes. Recorded for this sample are more than 650,000 distinct CDR3 sequences; roughly 10% of them occurred a single time. Under 0.6% of the sample lies in the top ten. Broader findings and caveats from the paper: A TCR beta motif of several highly homologous amino acid variants appeared characteristic of blood from ankylosing spondylitis patients.

Antigens of these TCRs are unknown. The sample taken for sequencing was blood, either unsorted or a sorted T cell fraction (not recorded which). Receptors were obtained from a male donor with ankylosing spondylitis.

As regards this clonotype: A much larger clone is a single base away; this may be a read error. The rearrangement links TRBV5-4 to TRBJ1-6; no reliable D call. Germline loops: CDR1 SGHNT, CDR2 YYREEE (reference sequence). The CDR3 length is 12 residues. V was shortened by 1 base and J by 7 bases, with 3 bases between the two germline ends. The CDR3: CASSLKNSPLHF. The CDR3 DNA is TGTGCCAGCAGCTTGAAAAATTCACCCCTCCACTTT. Full variable domain (missing parts from reference TRBV5-4 and TRBJ1-6): ETGVTQSPTHLIKTRGQQVTLRCSSQSGHNTVSWYQQALGQGPQFIFQYYREEENGRGNFPPRFSGLQFPNYSSELNVNALELDDSALYLCASSLKNSPLHFGNGTRLTVT.

This clonotype showed up just a few times. The chain couples TRBV10-3 to TRBJ1-2, with D unclear. Trimming left V 0 bases short and J 0 bases short, with 8 bases between. CDR3 size: 15 residues. The germline V gene encodes CDR1 ENHRY and CDR2 SYGVKD. Here the CDR3 reads CAISESGISNYGYTF. CDR3 coding DNA: TGTGCCATCAGTGAGTCGGGGATATCTAACTATGGCTACACCTTC.

This chain links TRBV7-9 with TRBJ2-6; no definite D call. The CDR3 is made up of 15 amino acids. Per the germline V gene, CDR1 is SEHNR and CDR2 is FQNEAQ (reference sequence). The V end lost 5 bases, the J end lost 1 base, and 9 bases lay between the germline ends. CDR3 residues: CASSNRMSGANVLTF. CDR3 nucleotides: TGTGCCAGCAGCAACCGGATGTCTGGGGCCAACGTCCTGACTTTC.

The J gene is TRBJ2-1, the V gene TRBV6-2 or TRBV6-3; TRBD2 aligns across 7 bases. The CDR3 has 16 amino acids. The germline V gene encodes CDR1 MNHEY and CDR2 SVGEGT. The trim removed 3 bases at V and 5 bases at J, leaving 10 bases unmatched. The CDR3 DNA sequence: TGTGCCAGCAGTTATAGAGATGCGGGAGTAGACAATGAGCAGTTCTTC. Its translation: CASSYRDAGVDNEQFF.

This clonotype was found a few times. The rearrangement links TRBV7-9 to TRBJ2-1; D remains unclear. There are 13 residues in the CDR3. V was clipped by 5 bases and J by 5 bases, with 10 bases between them. Germline V gives CDR1 SEHNR, CDR2 FQNEAQ (reference sequence). CDR3 loop: CASSPRYNNEQFF. The CDR3, as DNA: TGTGCCAGCAGCCCAAGGTACAACAATGAGCAGTTCTTC.

V usage is TRBV5-1 and J usage is TRBJ2-7; possibly TRBD1 for D (5 bases). This CDR3 is 16 amino acids long. Trimming pared 2 bases from V and 2 bases from J, leaving 17 bases between. Germline V CDR1 and CDR2: SGHRS, YFSETQ. The CDR3 DNA follows: TGCGCCAGCAGCTTTTCCTCAGGCGAAGGGGCCTACGAGCAGTACTTC. It is translated as CASSFSSGEGAYEQYF. The full variable domain, rest sourced from reference TRBV5-1 and TRBJ2-7, is KAGVTQTPRYLIKTRGQQVTLSCSPISGHRSVSWYQQTPGQGLQFLFEYFSETQRNKGNFPGRFSGRQFSNSRSEMNVSTLELGDSALYLCASSFSSGEGAYEQYFGPGTRLTVT.

This clonotype was recorded a few times. The V gene is TRBV6-5, the J gene TRBJ1-5, with D perhaps matching TRBD1 (5 bases). Between the trimmed V and J ends, which lost 0 bases and 6 bases, there was a span of 12 bases. Germline V gives CDR1 MNHEY, CDR2 SVGAGI. This CDR3 region has 15 residues. The CDR3 is CASSYSGGFSQPQHF. In DNA form, the CDR3 reads TGTGCCAGCAGTTACTCGGGGGGGTTCAGTCAGCCCCAGCATTTT.

This chain joins TRBV20-1 and TRBJ2-7; perhaps TRBD2 as D (5 bases). Trimming removed 4 bases at V and 8 bases at J, with 18 bases between. In germline, CDR1 is DFQATT, CDR2 SNEGSKA (reference sequence). CDR3 length equals 13 residues. For the CDR3, the DNA is TGCAGTGCTAAGTCTGGGAACGAGGGTCAGCAGTACTTC. Protein product: CSAKSGNEGQQYF.

This rearrangement joins TRBV7-2 to TRBJ2-3, with D possibly TRBD2 on 6 matching bases. This CDR3 contains 16 residues. V was clipped by 5 bases and J by 0 bases, with 15 bases between them. CDR1 is SGHTA and CDR2 is FQGNSA in the germline V gene. In DNA, the CDR3 is TGTGCCAGCAGCCCATTTAGGGCGGGGAGCACAGATACGCAGTATTTT. Its translation: CASSPFRAGSTDTQYF.

The chain has TRBV7-6 and TRBJ2-7, with no clear D. Deletions cut 2 bases from V and 1 base from J, with 9 bases between. The CDR3 loop spans 14 amino acids. Germline lookup yields CDR1 SGHVS and CDR2 FNYEAQ. DNA for the CDR3: TGTGCCAGCAGCTTAATCCACGAATCCTACGAGCAGTACTTC. Translation: CASSLIHESYEQYF.

This clonotype was counted between two and nine times. The gene calls are TRBV4-3 and TRBJ2-1; D is perhaps TRBD2 (5 bases). Germline-derived CDR1 and CDR2 are LGHNA and YSLEER. The germline V and J ends were trimmed by 4 bases and 4 bases, with 14 bases remaining between them. The CDR3 runs to 15 residues. CDR3 sequence reads: CASSRADHLYNEQFF. CDR3 DNA: TGCGCCAGCAGCCGAGCGGACCATCTTTACAATGAGCAGTTCTTC.

This clonotype occurred many times. The chain recombines TRBV5-1 with TRBJ2-1; tentative D call: TRBD2 (5 bases). Germline CDR1 reads SGHRS; CDR2 reads YFSETQ. V lost 5 bases and J lost 3, with 6 bases in between. CDR3 length equals 12 residues. CDR3 region: CASSRDYNEQFF. For the CDR3, the DNA is TGCGCCAGCAGTCGGGACTACAATGAGCAGTTCTTC.

This clonotype was seen ten or more times. V gene TRBV7-6 combines with J gene TRBJ2-7, with 8 nucleotides matching TRBD1. The germline V gene encodes CDR1 SGHVS and CDR2 FNYEAQ. The CDR3 extends over 17 amino acids. V was pared by 5 bases and J by 1 base, with 13 bases of the junction left unmatched. The CDR3, as DNA: TGTGCCAGCAGCCTTCGACTCGACAGGGGACGTTCCTACGAGCAGTACTTC. Translation: CASSLRLDRGRSYEQYF.

The rearrangement uses TRBV28 and TRBJ2-5; TRBD1 matches at 10 bases. This CDR3 is 16 amino acids long. The ends lost 4 bases at V and 4 bases at J; junction bases unmatched: 9. Per the germline V gene, CDR1 is MDHEN and CDR2 is SYDVKM. For the CDR3, the DNA is TGTGCCAGCAGTTCCACCGGGACAGGGGATGGAGAGACCCAGTACTTC. It specifies CASSSTGTGDGETQYF.

This clonotype was recorded a few times. J is TRBJ2-3 and V is TRBV4-3, with D uncertain. V was shortened by 4 bases and J by 0 bases, with 14 bases between the two germline ends. Germline CDR1 LGHNA, CDR2 YSLEER. This CDR3 has 16 amino acids. The CDR3 DNA reads TGCGCCAGCAGCCTCAACGGTCGCGGAAGCACAGATACGCAGTATTTT. This translates into CASSLNGRGSTDTQYF.

This clonotype was recorded a few times. This sequence joins TRBV6-5 and TRBJ2-7, with D uncertain. Germline loops: CDR1 MNHEY, CDR2 SVGAGI. The ends were cut back, 2 bases at V and 2 bases at J, with 13 bases in the middle. The CDR3 totals 15 residues. This CDR3 reads CASSYVSTLAYEQYF. The CDR3 DNA reads TGTGCCAGCAGTTACGTGTCAACCTTAGCCTACGAGCAGTACTTC.

A few counts support this clonotype. In DNA form, the CDR3 reads TGTGCCTGCGCCTCAGGGGGGTCCTACGAGCAGTACTTC. Amino acid sequence: CACASGGSYEQYF. The V call is TRBV12-3 or TRBV12-4, the J call TRBJ2-7; a possible D gene is TRBD1 (7 bases). The CDR3 length is 13 residues. Trimming shortened V by 11 bases and J by 1 base, and 15 bases separated the two germline ends.

This clonotype was seen more than once but under ten times. This sequence joins TRBV7-2 and TRBJ1-1, with D uncertain. V lost 2 bases and J lost 9, with 16 bases in between. The CDR3 consists of 14 residues. From germline, CDR1 is SGHTA and CDR2 FQGNSA. CDR3 coding DNA: TGTGCCAGCAGCTTAATAGCTCAAAATCGCAAAGCTTTCTTT. It is translated as CASSLIAQNRKAFF.

This clonotype was detected a few times. The chain combines TRBV10-3 with TRBJ2-2; the D is unclear. CDR1 and CDR2 (germline): ENHRY, SYGVKD. The V and J ends lost 0 bases and 6 bases respectively, with 11 bases between them. CDR3 length: 15 residues. The CDR3 loop reads CAISESAQVPGELFF. The CDR3 nucleotides read TGTGCCATCAGTGAGTCGGCGCAGGTCCCCGGGGAGCTGTTTTTT.

The chain uses TRBV5-1 and TRBJ2-2; the D is unclear. V was clipped by 2 bases and J by 5 bases, with 7 bases between them. Germline V CDR1 and CDR2: SGHRS, YFSETQ. This CDR3 comprises 13 residues. The CDR3 is CASSFYGTGELFF. For the CDR3, the DNA is TGCGCCAGCAGCTTTTACGGAACCGGGGAGCTGTTTTTT.

This clonotype has a count of ten or more. The chain employs TRBV19 and TRBJ1-2; D is ambiguous. Trimming removed 3 bases from V and 4 bases from J, with 12 bases in between. This CDR3 region has 14 residues. Germline V CDR1 and CDR2: LNHDA, SQIVND (reference sequence). This CDR3 is CASSISGRGYGYTF. CDR3 nucleotide sequence: TGTGCCAGTAGTATTTCTGGCCGCGGCTATGGCTACACCTTC.